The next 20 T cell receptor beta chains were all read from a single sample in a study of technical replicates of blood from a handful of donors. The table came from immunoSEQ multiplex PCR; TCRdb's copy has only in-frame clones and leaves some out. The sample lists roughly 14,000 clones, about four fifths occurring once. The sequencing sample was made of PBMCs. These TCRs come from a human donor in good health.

The CDR3 DNA reads as TGCGCCAGCAGCTTCGGGACAGGGGGCCGGAACACTGAAGCTTTCTTT. Protein sequence: CASSFGTGGRNTEAFF. The rearrangement uses TRBV5-1 and TRBJ1-1, with 12 bases that match TRBD1. Looked up from germline, CDR1 is SGHRS and CDR2 is YFSETQ. This CDR3 comprises 16 residues. Trimming removed 2 bases from V and 1 base from J; junction bases left unmatched: 3.

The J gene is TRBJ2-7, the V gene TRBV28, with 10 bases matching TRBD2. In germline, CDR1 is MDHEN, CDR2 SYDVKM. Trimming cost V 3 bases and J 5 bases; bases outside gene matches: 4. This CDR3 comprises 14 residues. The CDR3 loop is CASSFRLAGNEQYF. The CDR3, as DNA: TGTGCCAGCAGTTTCCGACTAGCGGGCAACGAGCAGTACTTC.

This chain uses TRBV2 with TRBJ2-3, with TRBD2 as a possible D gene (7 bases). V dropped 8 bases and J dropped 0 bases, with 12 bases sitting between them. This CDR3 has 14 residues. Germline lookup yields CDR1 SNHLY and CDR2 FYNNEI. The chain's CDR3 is CASRGRGSTDTQYF. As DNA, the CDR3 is TGTGCCAGCCGGGGGAGGGGGAGCACAGATACGCAGTATTTT.

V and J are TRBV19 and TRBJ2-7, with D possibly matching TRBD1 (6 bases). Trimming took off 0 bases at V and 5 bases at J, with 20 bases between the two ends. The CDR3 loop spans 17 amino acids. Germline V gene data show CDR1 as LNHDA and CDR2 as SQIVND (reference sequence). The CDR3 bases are TGTGCCAGTAGTATAGACTTCCAGACAGGTTTTGAGGACGAGCAGTACTTC. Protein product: CASSIDFQTGFEDEQYF.

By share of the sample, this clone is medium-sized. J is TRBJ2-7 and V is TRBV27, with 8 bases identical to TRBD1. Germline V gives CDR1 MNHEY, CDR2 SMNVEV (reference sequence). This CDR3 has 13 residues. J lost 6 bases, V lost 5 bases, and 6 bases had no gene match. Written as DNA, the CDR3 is TGTGCCAGCAGTCCGACAGGGGCTGGCGAGCAGTACTTC. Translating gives CASSPTGAGEQYF.

The CDR3 DNA reads TGCGCCAGCAGCTTGCCGGGACAGGGTAATGAAAAACTGTTTTTT. Protein product: CASSLPGQGNEKLFF. This sequence joins TRBV4-1 and TRBJ1-4; 9 bases match TRBD1. The CDR3 is 15 residues long. V shed 5 bases, J shed 4 bases, and the junction held 5 bases outside the gene matches. Germline V gene sequence: CDR1 MGHRA, CDR2 YSYEKL.

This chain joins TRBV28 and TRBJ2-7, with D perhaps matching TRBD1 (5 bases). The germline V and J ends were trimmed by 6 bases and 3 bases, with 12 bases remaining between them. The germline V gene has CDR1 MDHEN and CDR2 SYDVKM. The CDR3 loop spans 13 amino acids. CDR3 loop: CASSHLDSYEQYF. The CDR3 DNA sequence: TGTGCCAGCAGCCACTTAGACAGCTACGAGCAGTACTTC. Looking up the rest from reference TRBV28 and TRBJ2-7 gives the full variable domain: DVKVTQSSRYLVKRTGEKVFLECVQDMDHENMFWYRQDPGLGLRLIYFSYDVKMKEKGDIPEGYSVSREKKERFSLILESASTNQTSMYLCASSHLDSYEQYFGPGTRLTVT.

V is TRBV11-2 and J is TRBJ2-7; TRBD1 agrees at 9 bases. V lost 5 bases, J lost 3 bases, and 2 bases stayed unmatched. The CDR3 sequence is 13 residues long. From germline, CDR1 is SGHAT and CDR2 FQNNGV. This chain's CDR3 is CASSGGQGYEQYF. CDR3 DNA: TGTGCCAGCAGCGGGGGACAGGGCTACGAGCAGTACTTC.

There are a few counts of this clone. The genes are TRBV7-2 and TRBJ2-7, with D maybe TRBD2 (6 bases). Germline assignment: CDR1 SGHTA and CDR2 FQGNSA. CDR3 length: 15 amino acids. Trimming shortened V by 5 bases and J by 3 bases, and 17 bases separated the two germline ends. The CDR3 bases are TGTGCCAGCAGCCACCCTCCGGGACTCGGCTACGAGCAGTACTTC. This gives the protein CASSHPPGLGYEQYF.

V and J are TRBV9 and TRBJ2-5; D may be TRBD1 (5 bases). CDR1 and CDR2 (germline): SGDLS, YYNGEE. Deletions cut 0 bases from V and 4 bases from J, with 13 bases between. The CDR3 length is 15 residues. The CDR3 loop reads CASSVGANDRETQYF. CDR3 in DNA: TGTGCCAGCAGCGTAGGGGCCAACGACAGAGAGACCCAGTACTTC.

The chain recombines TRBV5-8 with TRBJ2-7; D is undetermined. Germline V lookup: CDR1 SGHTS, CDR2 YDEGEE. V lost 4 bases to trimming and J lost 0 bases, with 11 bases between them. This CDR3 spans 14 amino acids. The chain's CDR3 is CASSLAGNSYEQYF. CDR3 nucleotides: TGTGCCAGCAGCCTTGCAGGTAACTCCTACGAGCAGTACTTC.

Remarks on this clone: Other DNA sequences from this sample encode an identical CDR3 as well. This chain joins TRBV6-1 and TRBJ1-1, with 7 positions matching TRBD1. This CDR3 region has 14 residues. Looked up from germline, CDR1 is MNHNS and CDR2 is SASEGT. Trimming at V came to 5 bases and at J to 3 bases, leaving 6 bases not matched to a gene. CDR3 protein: CASSLYQGDTEAFF. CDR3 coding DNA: TGTGCCAGCAGTCTATACCAGGGGGACACTGAAGCTTTCTTT.

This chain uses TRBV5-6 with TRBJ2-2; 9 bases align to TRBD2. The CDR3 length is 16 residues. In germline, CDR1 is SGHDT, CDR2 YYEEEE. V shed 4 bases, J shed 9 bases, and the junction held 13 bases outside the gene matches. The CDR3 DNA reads TGTGCCAGCAGCGCCGGGACTAGCCCCCAAGGGAGGGAGCTGTTTTTT. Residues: CASSAGTSPQGRELFF.

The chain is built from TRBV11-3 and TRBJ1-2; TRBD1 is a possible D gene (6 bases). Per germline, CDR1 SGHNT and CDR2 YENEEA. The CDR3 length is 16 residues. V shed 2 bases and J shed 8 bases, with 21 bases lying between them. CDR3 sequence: CASSLSPRGLGAGYTF. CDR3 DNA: TGTGCCAGCAGCTTAAGCCCCAGGGGCTTGGGAGCCGGCTACACCTTC. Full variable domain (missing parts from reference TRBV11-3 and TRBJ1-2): EAGVVQSPRYKIIEKKQPVAFWCNPISGHNTLYWYLQNLGQGPELLIRYENEEAVDDSQLPKDRFSAERLKGVDSTLKIQPAELGDSAVYLCASSLSPRGLGAGYTFGSGTRLTVV.

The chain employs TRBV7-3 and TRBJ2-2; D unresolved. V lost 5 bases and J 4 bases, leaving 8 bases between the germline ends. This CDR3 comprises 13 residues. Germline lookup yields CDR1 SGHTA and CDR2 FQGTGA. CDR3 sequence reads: CASSPSRTGELFF. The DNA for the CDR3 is TGTGCCAGCAGCCCTTCTCGCACCGGGGAGCTGTTTTTT.

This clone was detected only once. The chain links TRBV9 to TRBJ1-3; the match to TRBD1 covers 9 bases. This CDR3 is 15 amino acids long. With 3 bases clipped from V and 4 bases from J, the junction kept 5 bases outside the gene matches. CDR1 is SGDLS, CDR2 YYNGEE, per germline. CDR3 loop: CASSARDRDGNTIYF. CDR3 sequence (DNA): TGTGCCAGCAGCGCCCGGGACAGGGACGGAAACACCATATATTTT.

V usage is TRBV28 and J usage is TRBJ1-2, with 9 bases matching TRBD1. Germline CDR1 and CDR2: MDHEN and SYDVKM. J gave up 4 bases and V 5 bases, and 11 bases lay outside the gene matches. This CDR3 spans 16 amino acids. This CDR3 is CASSIMTGGGRYGYTF. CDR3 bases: TGTGCCAGCAGTATTATGACAGGGGGGGGTCGCTATGGCTACACCTTC.

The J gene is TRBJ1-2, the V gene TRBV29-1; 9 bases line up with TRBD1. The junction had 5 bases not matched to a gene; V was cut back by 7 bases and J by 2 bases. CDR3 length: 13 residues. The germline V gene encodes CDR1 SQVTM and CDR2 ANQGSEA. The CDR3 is CSADRGGNYGYTF. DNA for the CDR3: TGCAGCGCGGACAGGGGAGGGAACTATGGCTACACCTTC.

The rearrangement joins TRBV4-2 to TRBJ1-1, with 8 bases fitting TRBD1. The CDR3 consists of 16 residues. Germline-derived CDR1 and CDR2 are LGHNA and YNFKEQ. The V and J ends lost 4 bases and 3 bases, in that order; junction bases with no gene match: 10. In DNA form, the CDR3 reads TGTGCCAGCAGCCCTGTAACAGGGGGTAGAGACACTGAAGCTTTCTTT. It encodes CASSPVTGGRDTEAFF.

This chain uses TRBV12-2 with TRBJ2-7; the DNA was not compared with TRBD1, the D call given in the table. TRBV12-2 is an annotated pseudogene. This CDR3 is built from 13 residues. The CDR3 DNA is TGTGCAAGTCGCTTATACAGGGGGTACGAGCAGTACTTC. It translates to CASRLYRGYEQYF.